Following are 15 T cell receptor beta chains from one sample sequenced in a study of cytomegalovirus exposure and HLA in healthy donors. PCR was performed using 60 Vbeta and 13 Jbeta primers. Data came from immunoSEQ multiplex PCR; TCRdb stores just in-frame clones and leaves some out. The table for this sample gives some 150,000 clones. Material: PBMCs. These receptors came from a man aged 35 to 55 in good health and CMV-seronegative.

This rearrangement joins TRBV6-5 to TRBJ1-5; no firm D call. Germline loops: CDR1 MNHEY, CDR2 SVGAGI. The CDR3 extends over 15 amino acids. V was cut by 4 bases and J by 5 bases, with 15 bases left in between. CDR3 DNA: TGTGCCAGCAGTTCCGTGGCGGGCTATGATCAGCCCCAGCATTTT. Encoded protein: CASSSVAGYDQPQHF.

The gene calls are TRBV4-1 and TRBJ1-2; D gene uncertain. CDR3 size: 16 residues. The germline V and J ends were trimmed by 0 bases and 2 bases, with 13 bases remaining between them. Per the germline V gene, CDR1 is MGHRA and CDR2 is YSYEKL. This CDR3 is CASSQDEGWVNYGYTF. DNA for the CDR3: TGCGCCAGCAGCCAAGATGAGGGATGGGTAAACTATGGCTACACCTTC.

This chain joins TRBV27 and TRBJ1-2; D is unclear. CDR1 and CDR2 from the germline V gene are MNHEY and SMNVEV (reference sequence). The CDR3 contains 12 residues. With 6 bases removed from V and 6 bases from J, the gap between germline ends came to 11 bases. The CDR3 DNA follows: TGTGCCAGCAGGAGAGGGATCAATGGCTACACCTTC. Translated, it gives CASRRGINGYTF.

The genes are TRBV6-1 and TRBJ1-5, with D maybe TRBD1 (6 bases). CDR1 is MNHNS, CDR2 SASEGT, per germline. This CDR3 is built from 13 residues. V was clipped by 6 bases and J by 5 bases, with 11 bases between them. The CDR3: CASRQGSHQPQHF. DNA of the CDR3: TGTGCCAGCAGACAGGGTTCCCATCAGCCCCAGCATTTT.

V and J are TRBV6-5 and TRBJ1-5, with D possibly TRBD1 on 5 matching bases. From germline, CDR1 is MNHEY and CDR2 SVGAGI. CDR3 size: 15 residues. V lost 2 bases to trimming and J lost 3 bases, with 11 bases between them. CDR3 in DNA: TGTGCCAGCAGTTACCGCAGGGATTACAATCAGCCCCAGCATTTT. Residues: CASSYRRDYNQPQHF.

The V and J genes are TRBV28 and TRBJ1-6; 9 nucleotides match TRBD1. Germline V gives CDR1 MDHEN, CDR2 SYDVKM. The CDR3 runs to 16 residues. V was clipped by 6 bases and J by 4 bases; unmatched bases: 7. The CDR3 loop reads CASSPPGQGYNSPLHF. CDR3 in DNA: TGTGCCAGCAGCCCCCCGGGACAGGGATATAATTCACCCCTCCACTTT.

This chain uses TRBV6-5 with TRBJ2-5; D uncertain. V was trimmed by 0 bases and J by 5 bases, leaving 7 bases between them. The V gene's germline CDR1 is MNHEY and CDR2 SVGAGI. This CDR3 spans 13 amino acids. The CDR3 is CASSYSLLETQYF. The CDR3 DNA reads as TGTGCCAGCAGTTACTCGTTATTGGAGACCCAGTACTTC.

The chain's CDR3 is CAISEPGTGVPYEQYF. The CDR3 DNA sequence: TGTGCCATCAGTGAGCCGGGAACGGGGGTCCCCTACGAGCAGTACTTC. The chain links TRBV10-3 to TRBJ2-7, with D perhaps matching TRBD2 (6 bases). The CDR3 has 16 amino acids. V was cut by 2 bases and J by 2 bases, with 16 bases left in between. Germline CDR1 ENHRY, CDR2 SYGVKD.

The chain uses TRBV11-3 and TRBJ2-5; 8 nucleotides align to TRBD1. The CDR3 spans 16 residues. The V segment lost 3 bases and the J segment 5 bases; nucleotides outside the gene matches: 11. The germline gives CDR1 SGHNT, CDR2 YENEEA. Here the CDR3 reads CASSFGQGEKGETQYF. The CDR3 bases are TGTGCCAGCAGCTTCGGACAGGGCGAGAAGGGGGAGACCCAGTACTTC.

V gene TRBV11-1 combines with J gene TRBJ2-5, with 10 bases lining up with TRBD1. The CDR3 totals 16 residues. Per the germline V gene, CDR1 is SGHAT and CDR2 is FQDESV (reference sequence). Unmatched junction bases numbered 7, after V lost 2 bases and J lost 4 bases. For the CDR3, the DNA is TGTGCCAGCAGCTTATGGACAGGGGGGGGAATAGAGACCCAGTACTTC. This gives the protein CASSLWTGGGIETQYF.

V is TRBV19 and J is TRBJ2-2; D not resolved. The length of the CDR3 is 13 residues. Germline-derived CDR1 and CDR2 are LNHDA and SQIVND (reference sequence). V was pared by 10 bases and J by 1 base, with 10 bases between. CDR3 DNA: TGTGCCACCGCGGTGGGGAACACCGGGGAGCTGTTTTTT. This codes for CATAVGNTGELFF.

This sequence joins TRBV18 and TRBJ1-2, with D tentatively TRBD1 (6 bases). V lost 3 bases, J lost 6 bases, and 8 bases lay in between. The CDR3 runs to 12 residues. The V gene's germline CDR1 is KGHSH and CDR2 LQKENI. CDR3 in DNA: TGTGCCAGCTCACCGTGGGACAATGGCTACACCTTC. Protein: CASSPWDNGYTF.

V gene TRBV6-5 combines with J gene TRBJ1-2; D is undetermined. This CDR3 is built from 12 residues. Germline V gives CDR1 MNHEY, CDR2 SVGAGI. The V end lost 4 bases, the J end lost 8 bases, and 11 bases lay between the germline ends. CDR3 in amino acids: CASSSGLEGYTF. The CDR3 bases are TGTGCCAGCAGTTCAGGTTTAGAGGGCTACACCTTC.

J is TRBJ2-1 and V is TRBV4-3; D possibly corresponds to TRBD2 (6 bases). CDR3 length: 15 residues. CDR1 LGHNA and CDR2 YSLEER come from the germline V gene. Trimming left V 0 bases short and J 8 bases short, with 14 bases between. As DNA, the CDR3 is TGCGCCAGCAGCCAAGACGGAGGGCGTCAAGATGAGCAGTTCTTC. It encodes CASSQDGGRQDEQFF.

The chain combines TRBV28 with TRBJ1-6; D might be TRBD1 (5 bases). The germline V gene encodes CDR1 MDHEN and CDR2 SYDVKM. This CDR3 has 14 residues. Trimming took 11 bases from V and 5 from J, leaving 16 bases between them. The CDR3 DNA is TGTGCCTCTCTACAGCAGGGAAATAATTCACCCCTCCACTTT. Translation: CASLQQGNNSPLHF. Looking up the rest from reference TRBV28 and TRBJ1-6 gives the full variable domain: DVKVTQSSRYLVKRTGEKVFLECVQDMDHENMFWYRQDPGLGLRLIYFSYDVKMKEKGDIPEGYSVSREKKERFSLILESASTNQTSMYLCASLQQGNNSPLHFGNGTRLTVT.